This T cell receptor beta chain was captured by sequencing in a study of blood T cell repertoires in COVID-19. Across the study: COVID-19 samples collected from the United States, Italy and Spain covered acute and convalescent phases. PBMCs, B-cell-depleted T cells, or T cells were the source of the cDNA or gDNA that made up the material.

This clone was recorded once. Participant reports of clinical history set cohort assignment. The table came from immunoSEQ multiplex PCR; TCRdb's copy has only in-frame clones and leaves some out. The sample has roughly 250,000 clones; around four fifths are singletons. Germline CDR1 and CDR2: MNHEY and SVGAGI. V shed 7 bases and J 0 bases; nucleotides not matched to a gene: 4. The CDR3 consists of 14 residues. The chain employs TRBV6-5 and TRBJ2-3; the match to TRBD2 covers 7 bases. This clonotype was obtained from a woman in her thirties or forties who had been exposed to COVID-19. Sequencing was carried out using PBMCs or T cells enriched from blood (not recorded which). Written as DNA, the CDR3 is TGTGCCAGCACCCGGGGGGTAAGCACAGATACGCAGTATTTT. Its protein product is CASTRGVSTDTQYF.